This entry is about one T cell receptor beta chain. The antigen is not known. The CDR3 totals 14 residues. CDR1 is MNHEY, CDR2 SVGAGI, per germline. V shed 6 bases, J shed 5 bases, and the junction held 8 bases outside the gene matches. The data originate from a study of T cells after posttransplantation cyclophosphamide. Study-wide results and caveats: TRB clonality was highly associated with recipient CMV seropositivity and reactivation. Donor CD8+ memory clones often dominated recipient blood repertoires at later times. Skin or GI-infiltrating T cells shared few TRB sequences with blood.

The assay was immunoSEQ multiplex PCR, and TCRdb's table has in-frame clones only and misses some. The table includes tens of thousands of clones, 93% detected once. Sequencing was carried out using PBMCs. The chain has TRBV6-5 and TRBJ1-1; 8 bases are shared with TRBD1. The receptor was derived from a woman aged 30 to 39 in good health and a related stem cell transplant donor. CDR3 region: CASRNLQGGTEAFF. The CDR3 coding sequence is TGTGCCAGCAGAAACCTACAGGGGGGGACTGAAGCTTTCTTT.